Below are 9 T cell receptor beta chains sequenced from a single sample in a study of radiotherapy plus CTLA-4 blockade in lung cancer. Here immunoSEQ multiplex PCR was the method, and the copy in TCRdb shows in-frame clones only, minus some. The table records some 49,000 clones, 85% of them present only once. Specimen: peripheral blood, collected from a patient treated with radiotherapy plus ipilimumab. The receptors stem from a human donor with non-small cell lung cancer whose response to radiotherapy plus ipilimumab could not be evaluated.

This clone came up once. The chain is built from TRBV7-9 and TRBJ2-5; TRBD1 matches 7 bases. The junction had 6 bases not matched to a gene; V was cut back by 5 bases and J by 3 bases. CDR1 is SEHNR, CDR2 FQNEAQ, per germline (reference sequence). This CDR3 has 14 residues. The CDR3 DNA follows: TGTGCCAGCAGCGCCGGGACAGTAGAAGAGACCCAGTACTTC. Amino acid sequence: CASSAGTVEETQYF.

V usage is TRBV27 and J usage is TRBJ2-2; 9 nucleotides align to TRBD2. The CDR3 has 17 amino acids. Per germline, CDR1 MNHEY and CDR2 SMNVEV (reference sequence). Trimming removed 3 bases from V and 3 bases from J; junction bases left unmatched: 8. CDR3 in DNA: TGTGCCAGCAGTTTGATGGGGGGACTAGCTGACACCGGGGAGCTGTTTTTT. Protein: CASSLMGGLADTGELFF.

This clone was picked up a small number of times. The rearrangement uses TRBV10-3 and TRBJ2-3; a possible D gene is TRBD1 (6 bases). With 4 bases removed from V and 8 bases from J, the gap between germline ends came to 25 bases. CDR3 length equals 17 residues. From germline, CDR1 is ENHRY and CDR2 SYGVKD. DNA of the CDR3: TGTGCCATCAGTGGGTCCCTGGGGGCAGGTCTTTTGGTTACGCAGTATTTT. This translates into CAISGSLGAGLLVTQYF.

The chain has TRBV29-1 and TRBJ2-7; maybe TRBD2 (6 bases). Trimming pared 6 bases from V and 7 bases from J, leaving 13 bases between. This CDR3 is 11 amino acids long. Germline loops: CDR1 SQVTM, CDR2 ANQGSEA. This CDR3 is CSVGSRGEQYF. The CDR3 coding sequence is TGCAGCGTCGGGAGCCGAGGGGAGCAGTACTTC.

The chain employs TRBV7-2 and TRBJ2-4; 10 bases match TRBD1. The CDR3 covers 17 residues. The V gene end was trimmed by 5 bases and the J gene end by 7 bases; junction bases not matched to a gene: 14. In germline, CDR1 is SGHTA, CDR2 FQGNSA. CDR3 protein: CASSPRGGQGIRNIQYF. Here the CDR3 DNA reads TGTGCCAGCAGCCCCCGAGGGGGACAGGGGATTCGGAACATTCAGTACTTC. Using reference TRBV7-2 and TRBJ2-4 for the parts outside the CDR3, the full variable domain is GAGVSQSPSNKVTEKGKDVELRCDPISGHTALYWYRQSLGQGLEFLIYFQGNSAPDKSGLPSDRFSAERTGGSVSTLTIQRTQQEDSAVYLCASSPRGGQGIRNIQYFGAGTRLSVL.

The V call is TRBV10-3, the J call TRBJ2-5, with 8 bases fitting TRBD2. The CDR3 has 16 residues. Trimming at V came to 4 bases and at J to 0 bases, leaving 7 bases not matched to a gene. The germline gives CDR1 ENHRY, CDR2 SYGVKD. CDR3 residues: CAISGLAGPYQETQYF. CDR3 bases: TGTGCCATCAGTGGGCTAGCGGGCCCGTACCAAGAGACCCAGTACTTC.

The rearrangement joins TRBV6-1 to TRBJ1-2; D unclear. Germline V lookup: CDR1 MNHNS, CDR2 SASEGT. Trimming removed 5 bases at V and 4 bases at J, with 14 bases between. This CDR3 region has 14 residues. The CDR3 here is CASSIRTGVYGYTF. The CDR3 coding sequence is TGTGCCAGCAGTATCAGGACTGGGGTCTATGGCTACACCTTC.

The chain carries TRBV29-1 and TRBJ2-3; 8 bases agree with TRBD2. This CDR3 contains 15 residues. The junction had 10 bases not matched to a gene; V was cut back by 4 bases and J by 4 bases. Looked up from germline, CDR1 is SQVTM and CDR2 is ANQGSEA. CDR3: CSVGGLAGEADTQYF. The CDR3 DNA follows: TGCAGCGTTGGAGGACTAGCAGGAGAGGCAGATACGCAGTATTTT.

This chain uses TRBV5-1 with TRBJ1-1; perhaps TRBD1 as D (6 bases). CDR3 length: 17 residues. Germline assignment: CDR1 SGHRS and CDR2 YFSETQ. The V end was cut by 5 bases, the J end by 2 bases, with 22 bases between. CDR3 protein: CASSSSYKDRTNTEAFF. As DNA, the CDR3 is TGCGCCAGCAGTTCTTCATATAAGGACAGAACTAACACTGAAGCTTTCTTT.